The sequence of this T cell receptor (beta chain) was determined in a study of T cell responses to AZD1222 COVID-19 vaccine. Overall study findings and caveats: With dominance at 160-218 and 743-854, vaccine-associated CD4 TCRs spanned spike. No repertoire was sampled before or during the peak T cell response, only after it. Possibly, clonal diversity was underestimated; donors were largely white British and included more females.

Measured with immunoSEQ multiplex PCR; TCRdb has only the in-frame clones, and not every one. This table has just over 150,000 clones, around 87% appearing once. Per germline, CDR1 LGHDT and CDR2 YNNKEL (reference sequence). The V and J ends lost 6 bases and 2 bases, in that order; junction bases with no gene match: 5. The length of the CDR3 is 15 residues. Concerning this clone: Its antigen is as yet unknown.

The sequence was collected from an adult who received the AZD1222 COVID-19 vaccine. Sequencing was performed on peripheral blood, taken 28 days after the second AZD1222 dose. This chain uses TRBV3-1 (or the pseudogene TRBV3-2) with TRBJ2-3; 10 bases are shared with TRBD1. In nucleotides, the CDR3 is TGTGCCAGCAGGCCCGACAGGGGGCCCACAGATACGCAGTATTTT. Translated: CASRPDRGPTDTQYF.